This TCR beta chain emerged from a study of graft-versus-host responses after intestinal transplantation. Turning to the study itself: Recipients were all induced with anti-thymocyte globulin, then given tacrolimus and steroids for 2 to 4 years.

Generated by immunoSEQ multiplex PCR, the TCRdb table keeps only in-frame clones and is missing some. The sample shows roughly 120,000 clones, roughly nine tenths of them seen only once. Study findings and constraints: The study found high graft-versus-host to host-versus-graft clonal ratios in allografts of patients with graft-donor T cell macrochimerism.

On this clone: What it binds is not known.

The CDR3 sequence is 17 residues long. Trimming stripped 5 bases from V and 0 bases from J, with 17 bases between. The germline V gene encodes CDR1 SGHTA and CDR2 FQGNSA. The chain has TRBV7-2 and TRBJ1-3; the D gene is possibly TRBD1 (6 bases). The source is a human donor who received an intestinal transplant. Sequences were derived from unstimulated CD4+ T cells sorted from spleen or lymph node cells, sampled before intestinal transplant. The CDR3: CASSRKIQGFSGNTIYF. The CDR3 nucleotides are TGTGCCAGCAGCCGCAAAATACAGGGCTTCTCTGGAAACACCATATATTTT.